Listed here is a single T cell receptor (beta chain). Profiled with immunoSEQ multiplex PCR; TCRdb holds only in-frame clones, not every one. The sample carries around 220,000 clones, over 75% recorded once. This CDR3 spans 14 amino acids. The ends lost 0 bases at V and 8 bases at J; junction bases unmatched: 1. Germline CDR1 reads MNHEY; CDR2 reads SVGAGI. These data come from a study of blood T cell repertoires in COVID-19. Background on the study: T cells, B-cell-depleted T cells, or PBMCs provided the cDNA or gDNA that served as material.

The sequenced sample was peripheral blood. The receptor was isolated from a middle-aged man with active or convalescent COVID-19. This chain joins TRBV6-5 and TRBJ1-4; 9 bases are shared with TRBD1. The CDR3 DNA reads as TGTGCCAGCAGTTACTCGACAGGGGGGGAAAAACTGTTTTTT. Protein sequence: CASSYSTGGEKLFF.